Each of the 18 T cell receptor beta chains below was sequenced from the same sample in a study of shared clonotypes between healthy human individuals. CD45RO-negative, CCR7-selected cells formed the naive CD8 fraction, which excluded terminally differentiated effector memory CD45RA+ cells. Sequencing was performed with immunoSEQ multiplex PCR; in TCRdb, only in-frame clones are kept and a portion is missing. The sample includes fewer than 1 million clones, just over 95% of them seen just once. Material: naive CD8+ T cells sorted from blood. These receptors were obtained from a man aged 25 to 40 in good health.

This clone was observed a single time. The chain employs TRBV5-4 and TRBJ1-2; 10 nucleotides agree with TRBD1. The CDR3 is made up of 15 amino acids. CDR1 is SGHNT, CDR2 YYREEE, per germline (reference sequence). The ends lost 3 bases at V and 3 bases at J; junction bases unmatched: 5. For the CDR3, the DNA is TGTGCCAGCAGCTATGGGACAGGGGACGACTATGGCTACACCTTC. This encodes CASSYGTGDDYGYTF.

V gene TRBV6-4 combines with J gene TRBJ2-2; maybe TRBD1 (6 bases). V dropped 5 bases and J dropped 6 bases, with 16 bases sitting between them. The CDR3 consists of 15 residues. Germline CDR1 is MRHNA and CDR2 is SNTAGT. For the CDR3, the DNA is TGTGCCAGCAGTTCTTTTGGGGGCTCTTCCGGGGAGCTGTTTTTT. Translated, it gives CASSSFGGSSGELFF.

Only one count was recorded for this clone. V and J are TRBV4-1 and TRBJ2-1; 10 positions match TRBD2. CDR3 size: 16 residues. Trimming at V came to 1 base and at J to 6 bases, leaving 6 bases not matched to a gene. Germline V gene sequence: CDR1 MGHRA, CDR2 YSYEKL. The CDR3 bases are TGCGCCAGCAGCCAAGTTATACTAGCGGGAAGCAATGAGCAGTTCTTC. It translates to CASSQVILAGSNEQFF.

The V gene is TRBV11-2, the J gene TRBJ2-7; 10 bases match TRBD2. The CDR3 consists of 16 residues. Germline CDR1 is SGHAT and CDR2 is FQNNGV. V shed 3 bases and J 2 bases; nucleotides not matched to a gene: 7. The CDR3 sequence is CASSFGALAGAYEQYF. The CDR3 nucleotides read TGTGCCAGCAGCTTCGGAGCTCTAGCGGGGGCCTACGAGCAGTACTTC.

In nucleotides, the CDR3 is TGTGCCAGCAGCGGGTTGCCTTCAGATACGCAGTATTTT. It codes for CASSGLPSDTQYF. The chain recombines TRBV7-8 with TRBJ2-3; D call uncertain. This CDR3 has 13 residues. Trimming removed 5 bases at V and 4 bases at J, with 10 bases between. CDR1 is SGHVS, CDR2 FQNEAQ, per germline.

CDR3 in DNA: TGTGCCAGCTCTGGGTTTGCGGGAACGGGACAGGGAGACGAGCAGTACTTC. Its protein product is CASSGFAGTGQGDEQYF. V and J are TRBV18 and TRBJ2-7, with TRBD1 matching 9 bases. CDR1 and CDR2 (germline): KGHSH, LQKENI. This CDR3 has 17 amino acids. Germline trimming cut 6 bases from V and 5 bases from J; bases unmatched to any gene: 17.

Note on this clone: Other DNA sequences in this sample translate to the same CDR3. The genes are TRBV5-1 and TRBJ2-3, with D unclear. The CDR3 runs 12 residues. V was cut by 0 bases and J by 4 bases, with 3 bases left in between. Germline lookup yields CDR1 SGHRS and CDR2 YFSETQ. The CDR3 loop is CASSLVSDTQYF. Written as DNA, the CDR3 is TGCGCCAGCAGCTTGGTTTCAGATACGCAGTATTTT.

This chain joins TRBV5-5 and TRBJ1-5; no reliable D call. Germline loops: CDR1 SGHKS, CDR2 YYEKEE (reference sequence). The CDR3 has 15 amino acids. Trimming removed 4 bases from V and 0 bases from J, with 11 bases in between. CDR3 coding DNA: TGTGCCAGCAGCCCGTTGATGGCTAGCAATCAGCCCCAGCATTTT. This codes for CASSPLMASNQPQHF.

This chain joins TRBV7-6 and TRBJ2-3, with D maybe TRBD2 (5 bases). The CDR3 sequence is 16 residues long. The V gene's germline CDR1 is SGHVS and CDR2 FNYEAQ. V gave up 4 bases and J gave up 0 bases, with 14 bases separating them. CDR3 amino acids: CASSSSFGDSTDTQYF. In DNA form, the CDR3 reads TGTGCCAGCAGCTCTTCATTCGGGGATAGCACAGATACGCAGTATTTT.

CDR3 protein: CASTSRQISYNEQFF. CDR3 DNA: TGTGCCAGCACCTCCCGACAGATCTCCTACAATGAGCAGTTCTTC. J is TRBJ2-1 and V is TRBV7-2; a weak D match, TRBD1 (5 bases). This CDR3 is built from 15 residues. The germline V gene encodes CDR1 SGHTA and CDR2 FQGNSA. Between the trimmed V and J ends, which lost 7 bases and 0 bases, there was a span of 13 bases.

The CDR3 DNA reads as TGCGCCAGCAGCCCCACAGATATGAACACTGAAGCTTTCTTT. As protein: CASSPTDMNTEAFF. The chain has TRBV5-1 and TRBJ1-1, with D unresolved. Germline assignment: CDR1 SGHRS and CDR2 YFSETQ. This CDR3 has 14 residues. V lost 4 bases, J lost 0 bases, and 10 bases lay in between.

The gene calls are TRBV5-5 and TRBJ2-3; D possibly matches TRBD1 or TRBD2 (5 bases each). CDR1 SGHKS and CDR2 YYEKEE come from the germline V gene (reference sequence). CDR3 length: 15 residues. The germline V and J ends were trimmed by 2 bases and 2 bases, with 12 bases remaining between them. The CDR3 nucleotides are TGTGCCAGCAGCTTTTTAGAGGGGTACACAGATACGCAGTATTTT. This sequence encodes CASSFLEGYTDTQYF. Based on the CDR3 plus reference TRBV5-5 and TRBJ2-3, the full variable domain is DAGVTQSPTHLIKTRGQQVTLRCSPISGHKSVSWYQQVLGQGPQFIFQYYEKEERGRGNFPDRFSARQFPNYSSELNVNALLLGDSALYLCASSFLEGYTDTQYFGPGTRLTVL.

The chain recombines TRBV29-1 with TRBJ2-5; 8 positions match TRBD1. This CDR3 region has 13 residues. CDR1 SQVTM and CDR2 ANQGSEA come from the germline V gene. J gave up 2 bases and V 6 bases, and 5 bases lay outside the gene matches. Here the CDR3 reads CSVMGQAQETQYF. The CDR3 nucleotides read TGCAGCGTAATGGGACAGGCGCAAGAGACCCAGTACTTC.

This chain links TRBV29-1 with TRBJ1-1, with unresolved D. V was cut by 2 bases and J by 1 base, with 5 bases left in between. CDR1 and CDR2 (germline): SQVTM, ANQGSEA. The CDR3 runs to 12 residues. This chain's CDR3 is CSVEFQNTEAFF. The CDR3 DNA is TGCAGCGTTGAATTCCAGAACACTGAAGCTTTCTTT. Using reference TRBV29-1 and TRBJ1-1 for the parts outside the CDR3, the full variable domain is SAVISQKPSRDICQRGTSLTIQCQVDSQVTMMFWYRQQPGQSLTLIATANQGSEATYESGFVIDKFPISRPNLTFSTLTVSNMSPEDSSIYLCSVEFQNTEAFFGQGTRLTVV.

The genes are TRBV4-1 and TRBJ1-2; D not resolved. This CDR3 contains 15 residues. Trimming left V 0 bases short and J 2 bases short, with 10 bases between. The germline V gene has CDR1 MGHRA and CDR2 YSYEKL. The CDR3: CASSQDLRANYGYTF. The CDR3 DNA follows: TGCGCCAGCAGCCAAGATCTTCGGGCAAACTATGGCTACACCTTC.

This chain links TRBV7-9 with TRBJ2-1, with 11 bases lining up with TRBD1. This CDR3 is built from 15 residues. V dropped 3 bases and J dropped 8; count of bases not matched to a gene: 6. The germline CDR1 and CDR2 sequences are SEHNR and FQNEAQ (reference sequence). CDR3 residues: CASSFRGQGEDEQFF. The CDR3 region has the DNA TGTGCCAGCAGCTTCAGGGGACAGGGGGAGGATGAGCAGTTCTTC.

The V call is TRBV5-6, the J call TRBJ2-5, with 10 bases aligning to TRBD2. Germline V gene sequence: CDR1 SGHDT, CDR2 YYEEEE. Unmatched junction bases numbered 9, after V lost 4 bases and J lost 6 bases. The CDR3 length is 15 residues. The CDR3: CASSREREGVQTQYF. CDR3 nucleotide sequence: TGTGCCAGCAGCCGTGAGCGGGAGGGGGTACAGACCCAGTACTTC.

As regards this clone: A junction boundary mismatches the germline segment, possibly from a read error. The V and J genes are TRBV7-7 and TRBJ2-7; 10 nucleotides align to TRBD1. The CDR3 runs to 17 residues. In germline, CDR1 is SSHAT, CDR2 FNYEAQ (reference sequence). CDR3 sequence: CASSLVQRDRGLDEQYF. DNA for the CDR3: TGTGCTAGCAGCTTAGTTCAGAGAGACAGGGGGCTGGACGAGCAGTACTTC.